This is a list of T cell receptor beta chains from one sample in a study of cytomegalovirus exposure and HLA in healthy donors. Data came from immunoSEQ multiplex PCR; TCRdb stores just in-frame clones and leaves some out. This table holds 80,000 to 95,000 clones, about 73% found once. Sequencing input: PBMCs. The origin of the receptors is a woman aged 45-65 years in good health and CMV-seropositive. Each CDR3 is given with its conserved first and last residue. The order of the fields is V gene, J gene, D gene, clone size, CDR3 DNA, CDR3 protein. A D gene is named only where the DNA matches it firmly. A clone size is listed for some rows: how often the clone was seen (once, few, many), or a class if it is expanded.

TRBV7-2	TRBJ2-7	-	-	TGTGCCAGCAGTCAGGTTGGGGAGCAGTACTTC	CASSQVGEQYF
TRBV5-6	TRBJ2-5	TRBD2	-	TGTGCCAGCATTGGGAGGGCGGAGACCCAGTACTTC	CASIGRAETQYF
TRBV5-1	TRBJ1-3	TRBD1	-	TGCGCCAGCGGAAGGGACAGCAGCTCTGGAAACACCATATATTTT	CASGRDSSSGNTIYF
TRBV18	TRBJ2-5	-	few	TGTGCCAGCTCACCACAGGGGGAGACCCAGTACTTC	CASSPQGETQYF
TRBV28	TRBJ2-6	-	-	TGTGCCAGCACCCGGCGGCCTGGGGCCAACGTCCTGACTTTC	CASTRRPGANVLTF
TRBV28	TRBJ1-4	TRBD1	-	TGTGCCAGCAGACCGTTCGGGACAGGGTATGAAAAACTGTTTTTT	CASRPFGTGYEKLFF
TRBV11-1	TRBJ2-3	-	-	TGTGCCAGCAGTGAAAAGCGGAGCCGCACAGATACGCAGTATTTT	CASSEKRSRTDTQYF
TRBV5-8	TRBJ2-1	TRBD2	once	TGTGCCAGCTCCCCCCGGACTAGCGGCTACAATGAGCAGTTCTTC	CASSPRTSGYNEQFF
TRBV7-9	TRBJ2-7	-	-	TGTGCCAGCAGCAGAGGCACAGGGTTGGGAACTTACGAGCAGTACTTC	CASSRGTGLGTYEQYF
TRBV28	TRBJ1-2	TRBD1	-	TGTGCCAGCAGTTTTATAGGGGGCCCCTATGGCTACACCTTC	CASSFIGGPYGYTF
TRBV5-1	TRBJ1-2	TRBD1	few	TGCGCCAGCAGCTTGGACACTTGGACAGGGGGAGATGGCTACACCTTC	CASSLDTWTGGDGYTF
TRBV7-2	TRBJ2-1	-	-	TGTGCCAGCAGCTTAACTCGACAGGAGCAGTTCTTC	CASSLTRQEQFF
TRBV28	TRBJ1-2	-	-	TGTGCCAGCAGCCCCGGGACGGAGGGATATGGCTACACCTTC	CASSPGTEGYGYTF
TRBV19	TRBJ2-3	TRBD2	-	TGTGCCACCGGGGGGGGCACCTTCGGCACAGATACGCAGTATTTT	CATGGGTFGTDTQYF
TRBV5-1	TRBJ2-5	TRBD2	-	TGCGCCAGCAGCCCATGGGGGACTAGGGGGGAGACCCAGTACTTC	CASSPWGTRGETQYF
TRBV2	TRBJ1-2	-	-	TGTGCCAGCAGTGCGGACAGTACCTATGGCTACACCTTC	CASSADSTYGYTF
TRBV5-1	TRBJ1-5	-	-	TGCGCCAGCAGCTTGGCAGGGGCCAATCAGCCCCAGCATTTT	CASSLAGANQPQHF
TRBV10-1	TRBJ2-7	-	-	TGCGCCAGCAGTGAGGGAGGTATTTACGCATACGAGCAGTACTTC	CASSEGGIYAYEQYF
TRBV29-1	TRBJ2-2	TRBD1	once	TGCAGCGGGGGACAGGGCAGAACGATGAACACCGGGGAGCTGTTTTTT	CSGGQGRTMNTGELFF
TRBV10-1	TRBJ1-5	-	few	TGCGCCAGCAGTGCATCGGGGGAACAGCCCCAGCATTTT	CASSASGEQPQHF
TRBV19	TRBJ1-5	-	-	TGTGCCAGTAAGGGAGCGGGGGGACCCGATCAGCCCCAGCATTTT	CASKGAGGPDQPQHF
TRBV28	TRBJ1-1	-	-	TGTGCCAGCAGTTATTCTACCGGTGAAGCTTTCTTT	CASSYSTGEAFF
TRBV5-4	TRBJ2-3	TRBD2	-	TGTGCCAGCAGCCCCACTAGCGGGAGGGCCAACACAGATACGCAGTATTTT	CASSPTSGRANTDTQYF
TRBV28	TRBJ2-1	-	few	TGTGCCAGCAGTCCCCCCTGGGGGCGGACGATTGTTAATGAGCAGTTCTTC	CASSPPWGRTIVNEQFF
TRBV5-5	TRBJ1-5	TRBD1	-	TGTGCCAGCAGCTTGGGCGGCAGGGGGGGCAATCAGCCCCAGCATTTT	CASSLGGRGGNQPQHF
TRBV27	TRBJ2-7	-	-	TGTGCCAGCAGTTTAATTCTCTCGGCAGGTTCACGGTACGAGCAGTACTTC	CASSLILSAGSRYEQYF
TRBV7-6	TRBJ2-3	TRBD2	-	TGTGCCAGCAGCTTAGGTAGCGGGAGGCCCGCAGATACGCAGTATTTT	CASSLGSGRPADTQYF
TRBV30	TRBJ2-5	-	-	TGTGTCGCTGTCGGGGGAGAGACCCAGTACTTC	CVAVGGETQYF
TRBV6-1	TRBJ2-5	TRBD2	-	TGTGCCAGCAGTGAAGGGGAGGGTAGCGGGAGAGAGACCCAGTACTTC	CASSEGEGSGRETQYF
TRBV6-6	TRBJ1-4	-	-	TGTGCCAGCAGCCCGGGGGAAAAACTGTTTTTT	CASSPGEKLFF
TRBV7-3	TRBJ2-1	TRBD2	-	TGTGCCAGCAGCAGGACTAGCGGGAGGACTGGGGGCAATGAGCAGTTCTTC	CASSRTSGRTGGNEQFF
TRBV28	TRBJ2-7	TRBD1	few	TGTGCCAGCGGGGAAACGGGACAGGGGCGTTCCTACGAGCAGTACTTC	CASGETGQGRSYEQYF
TRBV11-3	TRBJ2-1	TRBD2	few	TGTGCCAGCAGCCCCAGACTAGCGGGAGATGGCGAGCAGTTCTTC	CASSPRLAGDGEQFF
TRBV5-1	TRBJ2-1	-	few	TGCGCCAGCAGCTTGGAAGGTGGGGGGACCAATGAGCAGTTCTTC	CASSLEGGGTNEQFF
TRBV10-3	TRBJ2-2	-	few	TGTGCCATCAGTGACCAAGGAGTCACCCACACCGGGGAGCTGTTTTTT	CAISDQGVTHTGELFF
TRBV2	TRBJ2-6	-	-	TGTGCCAGTTTACAGGGAGCTGGGGCCAACGTCCTGACTTTC	CASLQGAGANVLTF
TRBV7-9	TRBJ2-3	TRBD2	-	TGTTCCAGCAGCTTACGGAGAAGCGGGAGTACAGATACGCAGTATTTT	CSSSLRRSGSTDTQYF
TRBV7-9	TRBJ1-5	-	once	TGTTCCAGCAGCTCCCAAAATCAGCCCCAGCATTTT	CSSSSQNQPQHF
TRBV5-1	TRBJ1-2	TRBD1	-	TGCGCCAGCAGCCCGTCTACAGGGGACTATGGCTACACCTTC	CASSPSTGDYGYTF
TRBV7-9	TRBJ2-7	-	once	TGTTCCAGCAGCTTAGATACGGGAACCCCCTACGAGCAGTACTTC	CSSSLDTGTPYEQYF
TRBV5-1	TRBJ2-1	TRBD2	-	TGCGCCAGCAGCTTCGCCGTGAGCGGGGCAGGATCTGATGAGCAGTTCTTC	CASSFAVSGAGSDEQFF
TRBV18	TRBJ2-3	-	-	TGTGCCAGCTCATCCCTACGAGATACGCAGTATTTT	CASSSLRDTQYF
TRBV15	TRBJ1-3	-	-	TGTGCCACCAGCAGAGATGGTCTAGTTGGAAACACCATATATTTT	CATSRDGLVGNTIYF
TRBV9	TRBJ1-2	-	-	TGTGCCAGCAGCGTCCAAGGGACAAACTATGGCTACACCTTC	CASSVQGTNYGYTF
TRBV5-6	TRBJ2-3	TRBD1	-	TGTGCCAGCAGCTTCACCGGGACAGGCACAGATACGCAGTATTTT	CASSFTGTGTDTQYF
TRBV6-5	TRBJ1-4	TRBD1	-	TGTGCCAGGATGGGACAGGGCGGTGAAAAACTGTTTTTT	CARMGQGGEKLFF
TRBV28	TRBJ1-1	-	-	TGTGCCAGCAGTGTTCCTGCGGAAGCTTTCTTT	CASSVPAEAFF
TRBV10-3	TRBJ2-7	TRBD2	-	TGTGCCATCAGTGAGTCCCGGACTAGGAAGGGTTACGAGCAGTACTTC	CAISESRTRKGYEQYF
TRBV2	TRBJ2-1	TRBD2	-	TGTGCCTCGCGGGGGGGGAGAAACAACAATGAGCAGTTCTTC	CASRGGRNNNEQFF